These 25 T cell receptor beta chains came from one sample sequenced in a study of CXCR3-negative and CXCR3-positive naive CD8 T cells. Whole-study results and caveats: CXCR3-negative naive cells had less hydrophobic TRB CDR3s than did CXCR3-positive naive cells.

UMI-labeled 5' RACE yielded the TRB cDNA libraries. Reanalyzing the 5' RACE reads, TCRdb keeps one entry per CDR3 protein, without DNA. This table lists around 160,000 distinct CDR3 sequences. These receptors have no known antigen. The sequenced sample consisted of naive CXCR3+ CD8+ T cells from blood. Subset reported: CD45RO-CCR7+CD27+CD95- naive CD8+ T cells expressing CXCR3 (TNR3+). Receptor source: a human donor in good health. Some clones in this sample may be carry-over from other donors' samples.

This sequence joins TRBV12-3 or TRBV12-4 and TRBJ2-7; TCRdb names TRBD1, which stays unverified in the absence of DNA. There are 14 residues in the CDR3. CDR3 in amino acids: CASSFSGVPREQYF.

The chain employs TRBV11-3 and TRBJ1-3; the TRBD1 assignment by TCRdb is unverifiable without DNA. Germline lookup yields CDR1 SGHNT and CDR2 YENEEA. The CDR3 is 16 residues long. The CDR3 loop is CASSPDSGLFGNTIYF.

The chain carries TRBV29-1 and TRBJ2-5; TCRdb lists TRBD2, though no DNA is available to test this call. Germline V gene lookup returns CDR1 SQVTM and CDR2 ANQGSEA. This CDR3 is built from 15 residues. CDR3 loop: CSADGLAAFQETQYF.

The rearrangement uses TRBV7-3 and TRBJ2-7; TCRdb calls TRBD1, which cannot be checked without DNA. Germline V gene lookup returns CDR1 SGHTA and CDR2 FQGTGA. The CDR3 loop spans 15 amino acids. The CDR3 loop reads CASSPPLRGGYEQYF.

The V gene is TRBV21-1, the J gene TRBJ2-2. TRBV21-1 is a listed pseudogene. The CDR3 consists of 15 residues. This chain's CDR3 is CASSNWGSFTGELFF.

The J gene is TRBJ1-6, the V gene TRBV20-1; absent DNA, TCRdb's TRBD1 call cannot be checked. The CDR3 loop spans 16 amino acids. Germline V gene lookup returns CDR1 DFQATT and CDR2 SNEGSKA (reference sequence). CDR3 loop: CSAKIQEAGAESPLHF.

The chain recombines TRBV28 with TRBJ2-7; lacking DNA, the TRBD2 call made by TCRdb goes unchecked. This CDR3 spans 14 amino acids. Germline CDR1 and CDR2: MDHEN and SYDVKM. CDR3 loop: CASSFSAGTYEQYF. The variable domain in full, completed from reference TRBV28 and TRBJ2-7, reads DVKVTQSSRYLVKRTGEKVFLECVQDMDHENMFWYRQDPGLGLRLIYFSYDVKMKEKGDIPEGYSVSREKKERFSLILESASTNQTSMYLCASSFSAGTYEQYFGPGTRLTVT.

The V call is TRBV4-1, the J call TRBJ1-1; as DNA is missing, the TRBD1 call by TCRdb cannot be tested. Germline V gives CDR1 MGHRA, CDR2 YSYEKL. This CDR3 is built from 14 residues. The CDR3 region is CASSQGAMNTEAFF.

The rearrangement uses TRBV11-3 and TRBJ2-3. The CDR3 totals 13 residues. Germline V gene data show CDR1 as SGHNT and CDR2 as YENEEA. CDR3: CATIDTTTDTQYF.

The genes are TRBV13 and TRBJ2-3. Germline CDR1 reads PRHDT; CDR2 reads FYEKMQ (reference sequence). The CDR3 has 14 amino acids. CDR3 amino acids: CASSLSVAENTQYF.

CDR3 in amino acids: CATSRDRGTGPTGELFF. The V gene is TRBV15, the J gene TRBJ2-2; TCRdb reports TRBD1, a call that lacks DNA to check it against. Germline V gives CDR1 LNHNV, CDR2 YYDKDF (reference sequence). This CDR3 is built from 17 residues.

The chain carries TRBV25-1 and TRBJ1-1; the TRBD1 assignment by TCRdb is unverifiable without DNA. Looked up from germline, CDR1 is MGHDK and CDR2 is SYGVNS. CDR3 length equals 14 residues. Here the CDR3 reads CASSGTGMNTEAFF.

The chain uses TRBV7-9 and TRBJ2-7; TCRdb proposes TRBD2, but this gene call is untestable without DNA. CDR3 length: 16 amino acids. Germline V gene lookup returns CDR1 SEHNR and CDR2 FQNEAQ (reference sequence). The CDR3 sequence: CASSHARDGYSYEQYF.

This chain joins TRBV5-5 and TRBJ2-7; TCRdb's D call of TRBD1 is untestable without DNA. CDR1 is SGHKS, CDR2 YYEKEE, per germline (reference sequence). This CDR3 contains 14 residues. CDR3 sequence: CASSLQRGPYEQYF.

This chain uses TRBV12-5 with TRBJ2-1. The CDR3 loop spans 15 amino acids. CDR1 LGHNT and CDR2 FRNRAP come from the germline V gene. The CDR3 protein is CASGTTPLSYNEQFF.

The rearrangement uses TRBV29-1 and TRBJ2-7; with no DNA, the TCRdb D assignment of TRBD1 cannot be verified. The length of the CDR3 is 12 residues. From germline, CDR1 is SQVTM and CDR2 ANQGSEA. CDR3: CSVRAPGYEQYF.

This chain uses TRBV7-9 with TRBJ2-7; TCRdb's D call of TRBD1 is untestable without DNA. CDR3 size: 13 residues. Germline V gene sequence: CDR1 SEHNR, CDR2 FQNEAQ (reference sequence). CDR3 sequence: CASSPGDLGEQYF.

The chain carries TRBV12-3 or TRBV12-4 and TRBJ2-7; checking the TCRdb D call of TRBD2 is not possible without DNA. This CDR3 spans 14 amino acids. CDR3 loop: CASSPPSGGYEQYF.

This chain joins TRBV5-1 and TRBJ2-1. CDR3 length: 12 amino acids. Germline V gene lookup returns CDR1 SGHRS and CDR2 YFSETQ. The CDR3 loop is CASSIRTDEQFF.

The V and J genes are TRBV7-9 and TRBJ1-1; TCRdb calls TRBD1, which cannot be checked without DNA. The CDR3 runs to 14 residues. The germline V gene has CDR1 SEHNR and CDR2 FQNEAQ (reference sequence). The chain's CDR3 is CASSPTARATEAFF.

This sequence joins TRBV18 and TRBJ2-5. Germline V CDR1 and CDR2: KGHSH, LQKENI. CDR3 length: 13 residues. CDR3 sequence reads: CASSPQPRETQYF.

The chain joins TRBV20-1 to TRBJ2-3; as DNA is missing, the TRBD2 call by TCRdb cannot be tested. There are 15 residues in the CDR3. The germline gives CDR1 DFQATT, CDR2 SNEGSKA (reference sequence). CDR3 amino acids: CSARPLAGGTDTQYF.

V and J are TRBV29-1 and TRBJ1-2; TCRdb's assignment of TRBD1 cannot be checked, as there is no DNA. The CDR3 has 12 amino acids. Germline V CDR1 and CDR2: SQVTM, ANQGSEA. Here the CDR3 reads CSRQGKHYGYTF.

The chain's CDR3 is CASSLRFPDTQYF. This rearrangement joins TRBV5-6 to TRBJ2-3. This CDR3 comprises 13 residues. Germline V CDR1 and CDR2: SGHDT, YYEEEE.

The chain combines TRBV15 with TRBJ1-3; the TCRdb D gene call, TRBD1, has no DNA to confirm it. This CDR3 contains 15 residues. Germline CDR1 reads LNHNV; CDR2 reads YYDKDF (reference sequence). This CDR3 reads CATSRPGQGINTIYF.